This T cell receptor beta chain comes out of a study of CD8 T cells in Susac syndrome. The CDR3 is 16 residues long. The trim removed 5 bases at V and 5 bases at J, leaving 9 bases unmatched. Germline values: CDR1 SEHNR, CDR2 FQNEAQ (reference sequence). An input of roughly 0.5 to 1 ug of RNA was subjected to reverse transcription using random hexamers. A multiplex approach, immunoSEQ multiplex PCR, amplified TCR beta CDR3 across 54 Vbeta and 13 Jbeta. TCRdb processed the immunoSEQ multiplex PCR reads anew with MiXCR; each CDR3 protein has one entry. The sample consists of some 160,000 distinct CDR3 sequences, about 95% of them appearing once.

The origin of this receptor is a human donor with multiple sclerosis. The chain links TRBV7-9 to TRBJ2-3, with TRBD1 matching 11 bases. Sequenced: CD8+ T cells from PBMCs. The CDR3 sequence: CASSVGQGAHRDTQYF. As DNA, the CDR3 is TGTGCCAGCAGCGTCGGACAGGGGGCGCACAGAGATACGCAGTATTTT.